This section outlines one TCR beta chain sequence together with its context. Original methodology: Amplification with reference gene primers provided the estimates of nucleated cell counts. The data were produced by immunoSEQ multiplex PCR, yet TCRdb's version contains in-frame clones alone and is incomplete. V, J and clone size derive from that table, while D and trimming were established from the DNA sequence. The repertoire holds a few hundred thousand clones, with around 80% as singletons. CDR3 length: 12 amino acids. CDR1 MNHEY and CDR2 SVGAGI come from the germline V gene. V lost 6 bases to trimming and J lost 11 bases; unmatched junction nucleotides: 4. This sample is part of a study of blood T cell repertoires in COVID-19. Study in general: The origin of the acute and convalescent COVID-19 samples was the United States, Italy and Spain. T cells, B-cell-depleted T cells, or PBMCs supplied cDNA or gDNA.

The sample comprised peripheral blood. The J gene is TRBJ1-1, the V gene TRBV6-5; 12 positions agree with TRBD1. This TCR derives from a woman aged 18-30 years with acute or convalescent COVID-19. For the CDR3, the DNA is TGTGCCAGCAGAGGGACAGGGGGCCTGGCTTTCTTT. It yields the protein CASRGTGGLAFF.